A selection of T cell receptor beta chains follows, all from one sample in a study of memory CD4+ T cells and cytomegalovirus serostatus. Sequencing used immunoSEQ multiplex PCR; TCRdb keeps in-frame clones, though not all of them. The sample lists about 92,000 clones; roughly 80% were seen once. Sequencing was carried out using memory CD4+ T cells from blood. Receptors were obtained from an adult in good health and CMV-seropositive. Both conserved end residues are part of each CDR3. The order of the fields is clone size, V gene, J gene, D gene, CDR3 DNA, CDR3 protein. The D gene is left open where the match is weak. Size values are once, few and many counts, or a class for expanded clones, and some rows have none.

>-|TRBV6-6|TRBJ2-2|-
TGTGCCAGCAAGCGGACCATCGACACCGGGGAGCTGTTTTTT
CASKRTIDTGELFF
>-|TRBV19|TRBJ1-1|TRBD1
TGTGCCAGTAGCAAGGGACAGGGAGCCACTGAAGCTTTCTTT
CASSKGQGATEAFF
>-|TRBV5-4|TRBJ1-2|-
TGTGCCAGCAGCTCTAAGGGCAACACTAACTATGGCTACACCTTC
CASSSKGNTNYGYTF
>-|TRBV29-1|TRBJ2-3|-
TGCAGCGTTGAAGGGGGGCGAATAGATACGCAGTATTTT
CSVEGGRIDTQYF
>few|TRBV7-2|TRBJ2-3|-
TGTGCCAGCAGCCTACAGTTCACAGATACGCAGTATTTT
CASSLQFTDTQYF
>-|TRBV19|TRBJ2-5|TRBD2
TGTGCCAGTAGTATTAGGGGTAGCGGGAGGGTTGGAGAGACCCAGTACTTC
CASSIRGSGRVGETQYF
>-|TRBV9|TRBJ2-7|-
TGTGCCAGCAGCCCGACGAGGGACATCCTATCCGAGCAGTACTTC
CASSPTRDILSEQYF
>-|TRBV2|TRBJ2-2|-
TGTGCCAGCAGTGGCGAGAACACCGGGGAGCTGTTTTTT
CASSGENTGELFF
>once|TRBV4-2|TRBJ2-3|-
TGTGCCAGCAGCCAAGATGCCCTAGCGAGGGGGACAGATACGCAGTATTTT
CASSQDALARGTDTQYF
>-|TRBV29-1|TRBJ2-5|TRBD2
TGCAGCGCGCTGACTAGCGGAGAGACCCAGTACTTC
CSALTSGETQYF
>-|TRBV28|TRBJ2-7|-
TGTGCCAGCAAAACTCTAGCTGGCCTCTCCTACGAGCAGTACTTC
CASKTLAGLSYEQYF
>-|TRBV5-1|TRBJ2-3|TRBD2
TGCGCCAGCAGCCCCGAGGGGCGGGGGGGGCTCACAGATACGCAGTATTTT
CASSPEGRGGLTDTQYF
>-|TRBV4-1|TRBJ2-1|TRBD2
TGCGCCAGCAGCCTCAATAGCGGGAACGCCTACAATGAGCAGTTCTTC
CASSLNSGNAYNEQFF
>-|TRBV9|TRBJ2-3|TRBD2
TGTGCCAGCAGCGTAGGGGATAGCGGGAGACTAGGAGATACGCAGTATTTT
CASSVGDSGRLGDTQYF
>few|TRBV4-2|TRBJ2-3|-
TGTGCCAGCAGCCAAAGGACGGAGTTCACAGATACGCAGTATTTT
CASSQRTEFTDTQYF
>-|TRBV6-1|TRBJ2-1|TRBD2
TGTGCCAGCAGTGAAGGAAATAGCGGGAGCGCCAGTTACAATGAGCAGTTCTTC
CASSEGNSGSASYNEQFF
>-|TRBV29-1|TRBJ2-7|-
TGCAGCGTTGAAGGGTCGGGGGTAAGGGGCTCCTACGAGCAGTACTTC
CSVEGSGVRGSYEQYF
>-|TRBV18|TRBJ2-7|TRBD1
TGTGCCAGTAAGGACAGGACATCCTACGAGCAGTACTTC
CASKDRTSYEQYF
>-|TRBV4-1|TRBJ1-4|TRBD1
TGCGCCAGCAGCCTATCCGGGACAGGGAATGAAAAACTGTTTTTT
CASSLSGTGNEKLFF
>-|TRBV10-3|TRBJ2-1|-
TGTGCCATCAGTGGCAGCAACAATGAGCAGTTCTTC
CAISGSNNEQFF
>-|TRBV7-7|TRBJ2-2|TRBD2
TGTGCTAGCACTCAACGCGGGGGGTCAGGCGGGGAGCTGTTTTTT
CASTQRGGSGGELFF
>-|TRBV18|TRBJ2-3|TRBD2
TGTGCCAGCTCACCCTTACTAGCGGTTAGCACAGATACGCAGTATTTT
CASSPLLAVSTDTQYF
>-|TRBV29-1|TRBJ1-5|-
TGCAGCGTTGGAAAAGGGGCAGAGCCGAATCAGCCCCAGCATTTT
CSVGKGAEPNQPQHF
>-|TRBV6-5|TRBJ2-7|-
TGTGCCAGCAGTACCCGGACAGCTAACGAGCAGTACTTC
CASSTRTANEQYF
>few|TRBV18|TRBJ1-4|-
TGTGCCAGCTCACCTCCAACAGGGAGCGAAAAACTGTTTTTT
CASSPPTGSEKLFF
>few|TRBV30|TRBJ1-1|TRBD1
TGTGCCTGTACACAGGGGGGCGCTGAAGCTTTCTTT
CACTQGGAEAFF
>-|TRBV5-1|TRBJ2-1|-
TGCGCCAGCAGCTTGGGTTTCGGGGTTGGGCACTACAATGAGCAGTTCTTC
CASSLGFGVGHYNEQFF
>-|TRBV5-1|TRBJ2-3|-
TGCGCCAGCAGCTCCGGGCATGGGGATACGCAGTATTTT
CASSSGHGDTQYF
>-|TRBV5-1|TRBJ1-1|-
TGCGCCAGCAGCTTCCGGGATGGGAGCACTGAAGCTTTCTTT
CASSFRDGSTEAFF
>-|TRBV29-1|TRBJ2-3|-
TGCAGCGTAGCCATAGGGGCGGAGGGTACGCAGTATTTT
CSVAIGAEGTQYF
>-|TRBV5-1|TRBJ2-3|TRBD2
TGCGCCAGCAGCTTCGGGTGGGGCGGGAGCGGAGATACGCAGTATTTT
CASSFGWGGSGDTQYF
>-|TRBV5-1|TRBJ2-3|TRBD2
TGCGCCAGCAGCTTGGCCAGGACTAGCGGGAGCACAGATACGCAGTATTTT
CASSLARTSGSTDTQYF
>-|TRBV19|TRBJ2-3|-
TGTGCCAGTGGGGACGGCAACACAGATACGCAGTATTTT
CASGDGNTDTQYF
>once|TRBV29-1|TRBJ2-1|-
TGCAGCGTTGGGCGGACAGAATACAATGAGCAGTTCTTC
CSVGRTEYNEQFF
>-|TRBV6-1|TRBJ1-2|-
TGTGCCAGCGCGGAACAGGCGATCTATGGCTACACCTTC
CASAEQAIYGYTF
>-|TRBV28|TRBJ2-1|TRBD2
TGTGCCAGCAGCCTAGCGGGACACTACAATGAGCAGTTCTTC
CASSLAGHYNEQFF
>once|TRBV11-2|TRBJ2-1|-
TGTGCCAGCAGCTTTACGGATAGTTACAATGAGCAGTTCTTC
CASSFTDSYNEQFF
>-|TRBV28|TRBJ1-5|-
TGTGCCAGCATCTCGGGAGGGCTAAGCAATCAGCCCCAGCATTTT
CASISGGLSNQPQHF
>-|TRBV5-1|TRBJ2-7|TRBD2
TGCGCCAGCAGCTTGTCGGCGAGCGGGAGAATCTCCTACGAGCAGTACTTC
CASSLSASGRISYEQYF
>-|TRBV6-5|TRBJ2-2|-
TGTGCCAGCAGTTATGGGCAGCGGAGTAACACCGGGGAGCTGTTTTTT
CASSYGQRSNTGELFF
>-|TRBV28|TRBJ1-2|-
TGTGCCAGCAGTACGAATAACTATGGCTACACCTTC
CASSTNNYGYTF
>-|TRBV5-1|TRBJ2-7|-
TGCGCCAGCAGCTTGGCGGGGTCCTACGAGCAGTACTTC
CASSLAGSYEQYF
>-|TRBV4-2|TRBJ1-1|-
TGTGCCAGCAGCCGCCGACAGAACATCATGGGCACTGAAGCTTTCTTT
CASSRRQNIMGTEAFF
>-|TRBV19|TRBJ1-4|-
TGTGCCAGTAGTATAAGCAACTTCAGGCGAGGTGAAAAACTGTTTTTT
CASSISNFRRGEKLFF
>-|TRBV2|TRBJ2-1|-
TGTGCCAGCAAGGGGGGCGGGAGCTCCTACAATGAGCAGTTCTTC
CASKGGGSSYNEQFF
>-|TRBV4-1|TRBJ2-7|-
TGCGCCAGCAGCCAAGAACAGGGCTACGAGCAGTACTTC
CASSQEQGYEQYF
>-|TRBV5-1|TRBJ2-7|TRBD2
TGCGCCAGCAGCGAAGGACTAGATCCTTCCTACGAGCAGTACTTC
CASSEGLDPSYEQYF
>few|TRBV6-5|TRBJ2-1|TRBD2
TGTGCCAGCAGTTCCCTGGCTAGCGGCTCGAATGAGCAGTTCTTC
CASSSLASGSNEQFF
>-|TRBV6-1|TRBJ2-3|TRBD2
TGTGCCAGCATCATACGAAGCGGGACCACAGATACGCAGTATTTT
CASIIRSGTTDTQYF
>-|TRBV27|TRBJ2-3|-
TGTGCCAGCAGTTTATATCCCCCGGGATTTGGAGATACGCAGTATTTT
CASSLYPPGFGDTQYF
>-|TRBV7-8|TRBJ1-2|TRBD1
TGTGCCAGCAGCCCGTACTTAACCTATAGACAGGGGTCGGGCTATGGCTACACCTTC
CASSPYLTYRQGSGYGYTF
>-|TRBV2|TRBJ2-4|-
TGTGCCAGCAGCGCGGGAAGTAATAACATTCAGTACTTC
CASSAGSNNIQYF
>-|TRBV5-5|TRBJ2-2|TRBD2
TGTGCCAGCAGGGACGCCGCGCAGGGAGGGACCGGGGAGCTGTTTTTT
CASRDAAQGGTGELFF